This TCR beta chain is drawn from a study of blood T cell repertoires in COVID-19. At the level of the study: From the United States, Italy and Spain came samples of acute and convalescent COVID-19. Sample material is recorded as cDNA or gDNA derived from T cells, B-cell-depleted T cells, or PBMCs.

J was trimmed by 8 bases and V by 3 bases; bases with no gene match: 12. Germline CDR1 WSHSY, CDR2 SAAADI. The CDR3 has 17 residues. A Seattle source enrolled patients during active infection and followed them longitudinally. Source study methods: How many nucleated cells were present was estimated from reference gene primer amplification. Profiling relied on immunoSEQ multiplex PCR, and the TCRdb table lists in-frame clones only, not all of them. V and J calls and clone size are given by that table; D and trimming were obtained from the DNA. The sample holds 400,000 or so clones, roughly 89% seen once.

V gene TRBV10-2 combines with J gene TRBJ2-1; TRBD2 matches 11 bases. This clonotype was sampled from a man younger than 35 with COVID-19, enrolled during active disease. Sequenced sample: peripheral blood. This chain's CDR3 is CASSEYPLAGALHEQFF. CDR3 sequence (DNA): TGCGCCAGCAGTGAATACCCACTAGCGGGAGCCCTCCATGAGCAGTTCTTC.